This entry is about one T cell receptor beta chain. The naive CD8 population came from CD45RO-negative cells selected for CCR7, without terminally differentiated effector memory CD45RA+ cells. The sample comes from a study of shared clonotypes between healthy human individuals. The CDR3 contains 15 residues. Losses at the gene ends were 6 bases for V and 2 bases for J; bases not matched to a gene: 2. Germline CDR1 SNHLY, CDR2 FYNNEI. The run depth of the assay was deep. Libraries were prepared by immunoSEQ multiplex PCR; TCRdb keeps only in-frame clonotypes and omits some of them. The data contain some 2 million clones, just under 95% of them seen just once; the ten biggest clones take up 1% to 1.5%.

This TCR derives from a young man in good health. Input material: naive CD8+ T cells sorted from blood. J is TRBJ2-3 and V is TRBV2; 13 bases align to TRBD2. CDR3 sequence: CASRGTSGITDTQYF. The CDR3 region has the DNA TGTGCCAGCAGGGGGACTAGCGGGATCACAGATACGCAGTATTTT.